Sequencing of this TCR beta chain was carried out in a study of shared clonotypes between healthy human individuals. The study, taken as a whole, reports: Around 5.3% of naive CD4 clonotypes were shared across four donors.

The table came from immunoSEQ multiplex PCR; TCRdb's copy has only in-frame clones and leaves some out. There are a few million clones in the sample; 80% to 95% occur only once, and roughly 0.34% lies in the top ten. For this clone: Its specificity is unknown.

Per the germline V gene, CDR1 is MDHEN and CDR2 is SYDVKM. V lost 10 bases to trimming and J lost 1 base; unmatched junction nucleotides: 10. The CDR3 extends over 18 amino acids. Caucasian adults living in Nashville, Tennessee, provided all samples. This sequence was found in a man between 18 and 29 years old in good health. Some clones in this sample may be carry-over from other donors' samples. The rearrangement uses TRBV28 and TRBJ2-2, with 15 bases matching TRBD2. Input material: naive CD4+ T cells from PBMCs. Subset here: CD45RA+ positively selected. CDR3 coding DNA: TGTGCCACCCACCCCGGGACTAGCGGGAGGAAGAACACCGGGGAGCTGTTTTTT. As protein: CATHPGTSGRKNTGELFF.